The 5 T cell receptor beta chains in this list originate from one sample, sequenced in a study of blood T cell repertoires in COVID-19. Only in-frame clones appear in the TCRdb table, and some are missing; sequencing was by immunoSEQ multiplex PCR. The data contain about 140,000 clones, around 80% of them seen just once; the ten biggest clones take up approximately 3.5%. The sample comprised peripheral blood. All receptors derive from a man between 65 and 85 years old who had recovered from COVID-19.

The chain combines TRBV30 with TRBJ1-1; 7 bases align to TRBD1. Losses at the gene ends were 5 bases for V and 3 bases for J; bases not matched to a gene: 6. Germline V gene lookup returns CDR1 GTSNPN and CDR2 SVGIG (reference sequence). This CDR3 has 13 amino acids. This CDR3 is CAWAQGWDTEAFF. DNA of the CDR3: TGTGCCTGGGCACAGGGGTGGGACACTGAAGCTTTCTTT.

A few counts support this clone. The chain is built from TRBV30 and TRBJ1-2; 7 bases match TRBD1. V shed 2 bases and J 0 bases; nucleotides not matched to a gene: 9. The CDR3 is made up of 16 amino acids. Germline values: CDR1 GTSNPN, CDR2 SVGIG (reference sequence). This CDR3 is CAWSKQTGKANYGYTF. CDR3 bases: TGTGCCTGGAGTAAACAGACAGGGAAAGCTAACTATGGCTACACCTTC.

This clone was counted only a few times. The V call is TRBV7-9, the J call TRBJ2-1; no reliable D call. CDR3 length: 11 residues. V lost 4 bases, J lost 9 bases, and 7 bases lay in between. Per germline, CDR1 SEHNR and CDR2 FQNEAQ (reference sequence). In nucleotides, the CDR3 is TGTGCCAGCAGCTCTGCGTTTGAGCAGTTCTTC. Its protein is CASSSAFEQFF.

The V call is TRBV24-1, the J call TRBJ2-2; the D gene is possibly TRBD2 (5 bases). Germline CDR1 and CDR2: KGHDR and SFDVKD. The CDR3 loop spans 15 amino acids. The ends were cut back, 2 bases at V and 1 base at J, with 7 bases in the middle. CDR3 DNA: TGTGCCACCAGTGATTCGGACTGGAACACCGGGGAGCTGTTTTTT. Residues: CATSDSDWNTGELFF.

The gene calls are TRBV25-1 and TRBJ1-5; perhaps TRBD1 as D (6 bases). The CDR3 totals 15 residues. V was clipped by 3 bases and J by 2 bases, with 11 bases between them. Germline V gives CDR1 MGHDK, CDR2 SYGVNS. CDR3 loop: CASSDSRGGNQPQHF. The DNA of the CDR3 is TGTGCCAGCAGTGATTCCAGGGGTGGCAATCAGCCCCAGCATTTT.